What follows are 17 T cell receptor beta chains derived from one specimen sequenced in a study of PD-1 blockade in mismatch repair-deficient tumors. The protocol was immunoSEQ multiplex PCR, while the TCRdb copy is restricted to in-frame clones and leaves out a portion. This table has some 120,000 clones, approximately 90% appearing once. The sample consisted of peripheral blood, taken 44 weeks after starting pembrolizumab. The receptors originated from an adult with mismatch repair-deficient cancer.

The chain recombines TRBV11-1 with TRBJ2-3; no clear D gene. The V gene lost 5 bases and the J gene lost 6 bases, with 12 bases spanning the gap. The CDR3 has 13 residues. Germline values: CDR1 SGHAT, CDR2 FQDESV (reference sequence). CDR3 nucleotides: TGTGCCAGCAGCATGTCCGTCGACGATACGCAGTATTTT. This gives the protein CASSMSVDDTQYF.

This chain joins TRBV28 and TRBJ1-5, with D unresolved. The V and J ends lost 2 bases and 0 bases respectively, with 8 bases between them. Germline CDR1 is MDHEN and CDR2 is SYDVKM. The CDR3 is made up of 15 amino acids. The DNA of the CDR3 is TGTGCCAGCAGTTTAGTAACGGTTAGCAATCAGCCCCAGCATTTT. Protein: CASSLVTVSNQPQHF.

The chain recombines TRBV19 with TRBJ2-2, with TRBD1 matching over 11 bases. There are 14 residues in the CDR3. V was pared by 4 bases and J by 6 bases, with 1 base of the junction left unmatched. The germline CDR1 and CDR2 sequences are LNHDA and SQIVND (reference sequence). Written as DNA, the CDR3 is TGTGCCAGTAGTAGGGGACAGGGGGCCGGGGAGCTGTTTTTT. This sequence encodes CASSRGQGAGELFF.

The chain uses TRBV27 and TRBJ2-2; D is perhaps TRBD1 (5 bases). Germline V gene lookup returns CDR1 MNHEY and CDR2 SMNVEV (reference sequence). The V end lost 3 bases, the J end lost 5 bases, and 10 bases lay between the germline ends. The CDR3 totals 14 residues. The CDR3 spells CASSFFGATGELFF. DNA for the CDR3: TGTGCCAGCAGTTTTTTTGGGGCGACCGGGGAGCTGTTTTTT.

This chain connects TRBV29-1 to TRBJ1-5, with 7 nucleotides matching TRBD1. The V gene end was trimmed by 7 bases and the J gene end by 6 bases; junction bases not matched to a gene: 12. The CDR3 length is 14 residues. CDR1 is SQVTM, CDR2 ANQGSEA, per germline. CDR3 DNA sequence: TGCAGCGCTACCACTGACAGGGTTGGTCAGCCCCAGCATTTT. Its translation: CSATTDRVGQPQHF. Full variable domain (outside the CDR3, taken from reference TRBV29-1 and TRBJ1-5): SAVISQKPSRDICQRGTSLTIQCQVDSQVTMMFWYRQQPGQSLTLIATANQGSEATYESGFVIDKFPISRPNLTFSTLTVSNMSPEDSSIYLCSATTDRVGQPQHFGDGTRLSIL.

DNA of the CDR3: TGTGCCAGCGGGATCCAAAATGGGGAAACCGCCTACGAGCAGTACTTC. Translating it yields CASGIQNGETAYEQYF. This chain joins TRBV27 and TRBJ2-7; no definite D call. Per germline, CDR1 MNHEY and CDR2 SMNVEV (reference sequence). This CDR3 contains 16 residues. The V end lost 8 bases, the J end lost 2 bases, and 22 bases lay between the germline ends.

This chain uses TRBV27 with TRBJ2-7, with a possible D match to TRBD1 (5 bases). This CDR3 comprises 13 residues. The germline V gene encodes CDR1 MNHEY and CDR2 SMNVEV (reference sequence). Trimming shortened V by 6 bases and J by 0 bases, and 9 bases separated the two germline ends. In nucleotides, the CDR3 is TGTGCCAGCAGGGACACGAGCTCCTACGAGCAGTACTTC. Its protein is CASRDTSSYEQYF.

V is TRBV11-3 and J is TRBJ2-7; D remains ambiguous. The CDR3 loop spans 13 amino acids. Germline assignment: CDR1 SGHNT and CDR2 YENEEA. The germline V and J ends were trimmed by 7 bases and 0 bases, with 10 bases remaining between them. CDR3 in amino acids: CASTERSSYEQYF. The CDR3 coding sequence is TGTGCCAGCACGGAGAGGAGCTCCTACGAGCAGTACTTC.

The chain is built from TRBV21-1 and TRBJ2-1; the table gives TRBD2 as D, unverified against the DNA. TRBV21-1 counts as a pseudogene. CDR3 length: 16 residues. The CDR3 reads CASSVESGRGNNEQFF. In DNA form, the CDR3 reads TGTGCCAGCAGCGTCGAAAGCGGGAGAGGCAACAATGAGCAGTTCTTC.

A few counts support this clone. This rearrangement joins TRBV13 to TRBJ2-7, with 8 bases aligning to TRBD1. V was pared by 1 base and J by 6 bases, with 11 bases of the junction left unmatched. Germline assignment: CDR1 PRHDT and CDR2 FYEKMQ (reference sequence). The length of the CDR3 is 16 residues. The chain's CDR3 is CASSLEFPDRVGEQYF. The DNA for the CDR3 is TGTGCCAGCAGCTTAGAGTTCCCGGACAGGGTCGGCGAGCAGTACTTC.

The rearrangement joins TRBV7-2 to TRBJ2-7, with TRBD2 identical over 10 bases. Trimming at V came to 2 bases and at J to 4 bases, leaving 5 bases not matched to a gene. This CDR3 contains 15 residues. Per the germline V gene, CDR1 is SGHTA and CDR2 is FQGNSA. The CDR3 loop reads CASSLLAGDRYEQYF. For the CDR3, the DNA is TGTGCCAGCAGCTTACTAGCGGGAGATAGGTACGAGCAGTACTTC.

The chain recombines TRBV21-1 with TRBJ2-6. TRBV21-1 is a known pseudogene. The CDR3 is 13 amino acids. CDR3 bases: TGTGCCAGCAGGGGTCGGGGGGCCAACGTCCTGACTTTC. It yields the protein CASRGRGANVLTF.

The rearrangement links TRBV12-5 to TRBJ1-4; unclear D gene. Germline assignment: CDR1 LGHNT and CDR2 FRNRAP. CDR3 size: 17 residues. The V end was cut by 3 bases, the J end by 7 bases, with 21 bases between. This CDR3 reads CASGFLKDGDLGEKLFF. CDR3 DNA sequence: TGTGCTAGTGGTTTCCTCAAAGACGGGGATTTGGGTGAAAAACTGTTTTTT.

This clone was seen just once. The chain joins TRBV7-6 to TRBJ2-1; 11 bases match TRBD2. With 4 bases clipped from V and 4 bases from J, the junction kept 15 bases outside the gene matches. The CDR3 length is 19 residues. The germline V gene encodes CDR1 SGHVS and CDR2 FNYEAQ. CDR3 DNA sequence: TGTGCCAGCAGCTCCTTCCCGACCACTAGCGGGAGTCGGTACAATGAGCAGTTCTTC. Translated, it gives CASSSFPTTSGSRYNEQFF.

The CDR3 protein is CASSHPEAYNEQFF. CDR3 nucleotides: TGTGCCAGCAGTCACCCGGAGGCCTACAATGAGCAGTTCTTC. The chain has TRBV9 and TRBJ2-1; maybe TRBD2 (5 bases). Germline V gives CDR1 SGDLS, CDR2 YYNGEE. The length of the CDR3 is 14 residues. Trimming took 5 bases from V and 2 from J, leaving 11 bases between them. The full variable domain, rest sourced from reference TRBV9 and TRBJ2-1, is DSGVTQTPKHLITATGQRVTLRCSPRSGDLSVYWYQQSLDQGLQFLIQYYNGEERAKGNILERFSAQQFPDLHSELNLSSLELGDSALYFCASSHPEAYNEQFFGPGTRLTVL.

This rearrangement joins TRBV27 to TRBJ2-3; 13 positions match TRBD2. The V and J ends lost 5 bases and 5 bases, in that order; junction bases with no gene match: 4. The CDR3 is 15 residues long. Germline V lookup: CDR1 MNHEY, CDR2 SMNVEV (reference sequence). CDR3 loop: CASSPGLAGLDTQYF. CDR3 sequence (DNA): TGTGCCAGCAGTCCGGGACTAGCGGGATTAGATACGCAGTATTTT.

V and J are TRBV6-1 and TRBJ2-6, with a tentative D call TRBD2 (5 bases). The CDR3 length is 20 residues. CDR1 is MNHNS, CDR2 SASEGT, per germline. The V gene lost 4 bases and the J gene lost 1 base, with 23 bases spanning the gap. The CDR3 DNA is TGTGCCAGCAGTGGGCGGGCTCATGGACTTTTTGCGTCTGGGGCCAACGTCCTGACTTTC. As protein: CASSGRAHGLFASGANVLTF.